This T cell receptor beta chain was identified in a study of control samples from healthy donors and cancer patients. The CDR3 is 13 amino acids. Germline CDR1 LNHDA, CDR2 SQIVND (reference sequence). V shed 3 bases and J shed 5 bases, with 10 bases lying between them. Sequencing used immunoSEQ multiplex PCR; TCRdb keeps in-frame clones, though not all of them. The table shows approximately 150,000 clones, with under 95% occurring only once. V and J are TRBV19 and TRBJ1-1; D is perhaps TRBD1 (5 bases). What was sequenced was blood. The source is a man younger than 30 in good health. The CDR3 bases are TGTGCCAGTAGTATGGACCAGGGAACTGAAGCTTTCTTT. Its translation is CASSMDQGTEAFF.